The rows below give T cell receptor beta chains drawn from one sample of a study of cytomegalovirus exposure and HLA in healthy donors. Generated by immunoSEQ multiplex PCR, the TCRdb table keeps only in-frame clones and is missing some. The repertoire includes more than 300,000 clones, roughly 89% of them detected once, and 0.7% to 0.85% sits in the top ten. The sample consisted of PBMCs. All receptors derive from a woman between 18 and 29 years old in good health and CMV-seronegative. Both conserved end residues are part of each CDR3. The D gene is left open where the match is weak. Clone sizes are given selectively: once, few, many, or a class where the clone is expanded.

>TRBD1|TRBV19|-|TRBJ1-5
TGTGCCAGTAGCCGGGACAGAAATCAGCCCCAGCATTTT
CASSRDRNQPQHF
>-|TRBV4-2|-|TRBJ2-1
TGTGCCAGCAGCCAAGAGTCGAGGAATGAGCAGTTCTTC
CASSQESRNEQFF
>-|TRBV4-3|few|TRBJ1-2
TGCGCCAGCAGCCAAGATCTCGGATCGGGCTATGGCTACACCTTC
CASSQDLGSGYGYTF
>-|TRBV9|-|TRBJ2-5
TGTGCCAGCAGCGTTGCAGCGGGCCCTCAAGAGACCCAGTACTTC
CASSVAAGPQETQYF
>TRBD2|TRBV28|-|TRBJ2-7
TGTGCCAGCACCCTTGGGGAGGGTTTAATTTCCGAGCAGTACTTC
CASTLGEGLISEQYF
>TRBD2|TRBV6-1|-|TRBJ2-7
TGTGCCAGCAGTGTTACCGGGACTAGCCACTACGAGCAGTACTTC
CASSVTGTSHYEQYF
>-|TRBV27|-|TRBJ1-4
TGTGCCAGCAGTCTATCTGGGGTGGCAGGGAAAATCGAACTGTTTTTT
CASSLSGVAGKIELFF
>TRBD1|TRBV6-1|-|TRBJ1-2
TGTGCCAGCAGTGAAACAGGGGCTTCGGTGAGCTATGGCTACACCTTC
CASSETGASVSYGYTF
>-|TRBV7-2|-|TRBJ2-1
TGTGCCAGCCGGGGTGGAGGGGCGACCAATGAGCAGTTCTTC
CASRGGGATNEQFF
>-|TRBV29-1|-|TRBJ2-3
TGCAGCGTTGAAATAGCGCCGGATACGCAGTATTTT
CSVEIAPDTQYF
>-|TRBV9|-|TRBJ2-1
TGTGCCAGCAGCAAGGACTTGGGTGAGCAGTTCTTC
CASSKDLGEQFF
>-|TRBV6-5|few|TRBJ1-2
TGTGCCAGCAGCCAGGGCCATGGCTACACCTTC
CASSQGHGYTF
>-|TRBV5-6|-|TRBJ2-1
TGTGCCAGCAGCTTGGGCGTCTTATATGAGCAGTTCTTC
CASSLGVLYEQFF
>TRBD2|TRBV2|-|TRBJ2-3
TGTGCCAGCCGGAGCGGGAGCCCCACAGATACGCAGTATTTT
CASRSGSPTDTQYF
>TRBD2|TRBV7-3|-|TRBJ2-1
TGTGCCAGCAGCTCCAAACGACTGGGACTAGCGGGAACCCTTGAGCAGTTCTTC
CASSSKRLGLAGTLEQFF
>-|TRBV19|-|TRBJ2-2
TGTGCCAGTCGGGCAAGGGAGACACGGAACACCGGGGAGCTGTTTTTT
CASRARETRNTGELFF
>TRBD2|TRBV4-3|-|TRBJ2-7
TGCGCCAGCAGCCAACAAACCGGGGGGACTGAATCCTACGAGCAGTACTTC
CASSQQTGGTESYEQYF
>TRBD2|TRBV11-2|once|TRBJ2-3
TGTGCCAGCAGCTTAGGTACTAGCGGGAGATCAGATACGCAGTATTTT
CASSLGTSGRSDTQYF
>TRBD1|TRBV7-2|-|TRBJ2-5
TGTGCCAGCAGTGCCAGCAGGGGGGAGACCCAGTACTTC
CASSASRGETQYF
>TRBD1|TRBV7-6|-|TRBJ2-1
TGTGCCAGCAGCTTAGTGGGACAGGGTGGGGATGAGCAGTTCTTC
CASSLVGQGGDEQFF
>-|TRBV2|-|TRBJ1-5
TGTGCCAGCAGCAAAGAGGGAGGGGCGTATAGCAATCAGCCCCAGCATTTT
CASSKEGGAYSNQPQHF
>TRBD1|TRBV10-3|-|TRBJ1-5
TGTGCCATGAGACAGGGGGCGGGTCAGCCCCAGCATTTT
CAMRQGAGQPQHF
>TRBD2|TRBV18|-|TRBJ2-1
TGTGCCAGCTCGGCGCCTCTAGCGGGAGAAGTTGGTGAGCAGTTCTTC
CASSAPLAGEVGEQFF
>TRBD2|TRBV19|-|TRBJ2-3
TGTGCCAGTAGTATGACAACGACTAGCGGGACAGATACGCAGTATTTT
CASSMTTTSGTDTQYF
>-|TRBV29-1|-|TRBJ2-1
TGCAGCGTTGTATGGGCCCTACGACCCAACAATGAGCAGTTCTTC
CSVVWALRPNNEQFF
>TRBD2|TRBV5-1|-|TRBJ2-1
TGCGCCAGCAGCCCTGTGGCACCCCCGGGACTAGTGGAAGAGCAGTTCTTC
CASSPVAPPGLVEEQFF
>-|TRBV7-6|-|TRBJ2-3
TGTGCCAGCAGCCCGAAGCGGGTGCAGAGCACAGATACGCAGTATTTT
CASSPKRVQSTDTQYF
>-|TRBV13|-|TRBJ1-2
TGTGCCAGCAGCCACAGCACGGCCAGAGTAAACTATGGCTACACCTTC
CASSHSTARVNYGYTF
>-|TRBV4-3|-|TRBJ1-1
TGCGCCAGCAGCCAAGAGATGGGCCCCCGACGAGCTTTCTTT
CASSQEMGPRRAFF
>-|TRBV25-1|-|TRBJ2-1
TGTGCCAGCAGTGACTCGACTCCCCTGCTAGAGCAAGAGCAGTTCTTC
CASSDSTPLLEQEQFF
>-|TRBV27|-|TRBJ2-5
TGTGCCAGCAGTTTGGGACACGAACAAGAGACCCAGTACTTC
CASSLGHEQETQYF
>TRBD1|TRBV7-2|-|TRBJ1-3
TGTGCCAGCAGCCTGGGACAGGGGGCGATTTCTGGAAACACCATATATTTT
CASSLGQGAISGNTIYF
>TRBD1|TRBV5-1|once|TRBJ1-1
TGCGCCAGCAGCTTGGGGGACAGTGAAGCTTTCTTT
CASSLGDSEAFF
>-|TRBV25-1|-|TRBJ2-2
TGTGCCAGCAGTGACCCCGGGACACCGGATAACACCGGGGAGCTGTTTTTT
CASSDPGTPDNTGELFF
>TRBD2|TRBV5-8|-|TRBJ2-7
TGTGCCAGCAGTTGGGGGGGGTACTTC
CASSWGGYF
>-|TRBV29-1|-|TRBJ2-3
TGCGGAGTAGTCACAGATACGCAGTATTTT
CGVVTDTQYF
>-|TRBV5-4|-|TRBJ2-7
TGTGCCAGCAGCTCCCAGTCGGGCTACGAGCAGTACTTC
CASSSQSGYEQYF
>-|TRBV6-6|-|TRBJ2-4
TGTGCCAGCAGTTACCTTCCCGTAGGGGTATCGAACATTCAGTACTTC
CASSYLPVGVSNIQYF
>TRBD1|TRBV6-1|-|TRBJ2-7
TGTGCCAGCAGGGAGAGATGGACAGGGGTCGAGCAGTACTTC
CASRERWTGVEQYF